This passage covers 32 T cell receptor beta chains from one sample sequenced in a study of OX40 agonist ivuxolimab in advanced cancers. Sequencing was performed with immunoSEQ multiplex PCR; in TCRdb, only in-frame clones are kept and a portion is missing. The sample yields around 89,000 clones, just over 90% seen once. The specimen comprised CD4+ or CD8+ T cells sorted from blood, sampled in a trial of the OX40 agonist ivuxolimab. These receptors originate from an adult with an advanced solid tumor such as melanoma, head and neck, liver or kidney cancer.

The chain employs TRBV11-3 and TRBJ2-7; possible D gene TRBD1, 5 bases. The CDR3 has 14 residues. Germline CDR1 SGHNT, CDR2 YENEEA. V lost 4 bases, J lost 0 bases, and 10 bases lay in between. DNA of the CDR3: TGTGCCAGCAGCTCAGGACATTCCTCCTACGAGCAGTACTTC. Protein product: CASSSGHSSYEQYF. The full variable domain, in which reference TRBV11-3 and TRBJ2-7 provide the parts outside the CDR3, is EAGVVQSPRYKIIEKKQPVAFWCNPISGHNTLYWYLQNLGQGPELLIRYENEEAVDDSQLPKDRFSAERLKGVDSTLKIQPAELGDSAVYLCASSSGHSSYEQYFGPGTRLTVT.

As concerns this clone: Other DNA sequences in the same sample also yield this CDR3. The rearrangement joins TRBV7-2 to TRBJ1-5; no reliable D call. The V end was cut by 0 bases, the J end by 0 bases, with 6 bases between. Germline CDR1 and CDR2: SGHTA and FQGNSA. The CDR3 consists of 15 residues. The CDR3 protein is CASSLAGNSNQPQHF. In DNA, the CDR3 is TGTGCCAGCAGCTTAGCCGGAAATAGCAATCAGCCCCAGCATTTT.

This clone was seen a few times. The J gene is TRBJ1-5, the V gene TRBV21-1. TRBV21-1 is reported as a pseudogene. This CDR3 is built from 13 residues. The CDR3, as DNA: TGTGCCAGCCGGGGGGACGTCTATCAGCCCCAGCATTTT. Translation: CASRGDVYQPQHF.

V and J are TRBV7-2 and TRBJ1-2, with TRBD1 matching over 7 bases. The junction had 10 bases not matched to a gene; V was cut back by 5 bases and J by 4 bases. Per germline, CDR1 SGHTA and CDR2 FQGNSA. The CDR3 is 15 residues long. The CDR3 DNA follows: TGTGCCAGCAGCCCGGGGACAGCACTACCCTATGGCTACACCTTC. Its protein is CASSPGTALPYGYTF.

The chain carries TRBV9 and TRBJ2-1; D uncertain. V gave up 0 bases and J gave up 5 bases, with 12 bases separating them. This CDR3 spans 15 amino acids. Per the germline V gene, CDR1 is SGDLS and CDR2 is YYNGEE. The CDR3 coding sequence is TGTGCCAGCAGCGTAGAAAAGGGAATTAACAATGAGCAGTTCTTC. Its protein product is CASSVEKGINNEQFF.

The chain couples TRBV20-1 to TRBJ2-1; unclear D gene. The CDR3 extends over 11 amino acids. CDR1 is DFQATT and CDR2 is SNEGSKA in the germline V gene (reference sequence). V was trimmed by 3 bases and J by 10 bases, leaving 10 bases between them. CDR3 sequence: CSARTVGEQFF. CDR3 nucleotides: TGCAGTGCTAGGACTGTAGGAGAGCAGTTCTTC.

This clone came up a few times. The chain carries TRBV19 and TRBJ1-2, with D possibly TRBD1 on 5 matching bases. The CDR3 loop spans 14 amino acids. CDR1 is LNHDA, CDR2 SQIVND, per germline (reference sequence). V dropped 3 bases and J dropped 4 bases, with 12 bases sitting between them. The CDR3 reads CASSIGQTSYGYTF. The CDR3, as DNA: TGTGCCAGTAGTATCGGACAAACGTCCTATGGCTACACCTTC.

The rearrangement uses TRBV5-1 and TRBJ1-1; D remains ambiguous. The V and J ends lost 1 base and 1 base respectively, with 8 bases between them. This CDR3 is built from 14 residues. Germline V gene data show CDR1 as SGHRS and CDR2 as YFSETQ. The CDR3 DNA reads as TGCGCCAGCAGCTTGCCAGAGGGGAACACTGAAGCTTTCTTT. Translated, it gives CASSLPEGNTEAFF.

CDR3 sequence reads: CASSLSSTGELFF. As DNA, the CDR3 is TGCGCCAGCAGCTTGTCCTCCACCGGGGAGCTGTTTTTT. This chain connects TRBV5-1 to TRBJ2-2; D is unresolved. The CDR3 has 13 residues. Trimming shortened V by 1 base and J by 4 bases, and 5 bases separated the two germline ends. The germline V gene has CDR1 SGHRS and CDR2 YFSETQ.

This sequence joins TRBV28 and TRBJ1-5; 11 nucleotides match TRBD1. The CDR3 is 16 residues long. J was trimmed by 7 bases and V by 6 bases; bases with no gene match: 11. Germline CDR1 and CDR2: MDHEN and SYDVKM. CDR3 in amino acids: CASSPRGTGGNQPQHF. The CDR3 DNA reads TGTGCCAGCAGCCCTCGGGGGACAGGGGGAAACCAGCCCCAGCATTTT.

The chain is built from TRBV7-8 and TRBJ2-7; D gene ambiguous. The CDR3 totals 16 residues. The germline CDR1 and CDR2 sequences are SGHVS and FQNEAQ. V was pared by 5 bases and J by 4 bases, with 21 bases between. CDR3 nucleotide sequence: TGTGCCAGCAGCCCCCCCGGAACTCCGGGTATATACGAGCAGTACTTC. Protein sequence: CASSPPGTPGIYEQYF.

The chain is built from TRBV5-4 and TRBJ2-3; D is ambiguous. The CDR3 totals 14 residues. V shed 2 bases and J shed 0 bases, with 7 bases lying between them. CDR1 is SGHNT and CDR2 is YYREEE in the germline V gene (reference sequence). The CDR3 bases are TGTGCCAGCAGCTTAAGCTCCAGCACAGATACGCAGTATTTT. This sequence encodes CASSLSSSTDTQYF. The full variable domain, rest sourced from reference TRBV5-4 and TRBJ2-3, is ETGVTQSPTHLIKTRGQQVTLRCSSQSGHNTVSWYQQALGQGPQFIFQYYREEENGRGNFPPRFSGLQFPNYSSELNVNALELDDSALYLCASSLSSSTDTQYFGPGTRLTVL.

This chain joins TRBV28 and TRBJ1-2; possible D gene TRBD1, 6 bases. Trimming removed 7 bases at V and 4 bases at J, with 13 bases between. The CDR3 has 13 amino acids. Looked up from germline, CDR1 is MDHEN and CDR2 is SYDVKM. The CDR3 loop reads CASISGGLYGYTF. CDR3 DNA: TGTGCCAGCATCTCGGGGGGGCTCTATGGCTACACCTTC.

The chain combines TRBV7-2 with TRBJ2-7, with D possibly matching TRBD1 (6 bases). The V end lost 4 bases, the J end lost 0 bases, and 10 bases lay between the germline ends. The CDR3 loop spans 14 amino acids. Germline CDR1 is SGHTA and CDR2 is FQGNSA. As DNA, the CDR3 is TGTGCCAGCAGCTCGCGGACAGACTCCTACGAGCAGTACTTC. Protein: CASSSRTDSYEQYF.

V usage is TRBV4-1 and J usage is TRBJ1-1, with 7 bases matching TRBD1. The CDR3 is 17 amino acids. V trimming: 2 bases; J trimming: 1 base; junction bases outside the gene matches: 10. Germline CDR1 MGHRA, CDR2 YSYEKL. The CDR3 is CASSQPKSRDRNTEAFF. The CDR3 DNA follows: TGCGCCAGCAGCCAACCTAAATCCCGGGACAGGAACACTGAAGCTTTCTTT.

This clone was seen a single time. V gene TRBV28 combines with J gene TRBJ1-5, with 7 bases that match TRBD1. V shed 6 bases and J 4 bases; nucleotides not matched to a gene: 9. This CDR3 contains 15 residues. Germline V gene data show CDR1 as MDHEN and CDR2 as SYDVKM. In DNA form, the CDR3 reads TGTGCCAGCAGCCTGGGGGACAGAAAGAATCAGCCCCAGCATTTT. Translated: CASSLGDRKNQPQHF.

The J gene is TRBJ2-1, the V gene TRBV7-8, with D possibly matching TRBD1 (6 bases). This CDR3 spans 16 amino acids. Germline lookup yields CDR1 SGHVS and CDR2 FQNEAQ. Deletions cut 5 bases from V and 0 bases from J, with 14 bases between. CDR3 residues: CASSTRRGGSYNEQFF. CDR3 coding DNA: TGTGCCAGCAGCACTAGACGAGGGGGCTCCTACAATGAGCAGTTCTTC.

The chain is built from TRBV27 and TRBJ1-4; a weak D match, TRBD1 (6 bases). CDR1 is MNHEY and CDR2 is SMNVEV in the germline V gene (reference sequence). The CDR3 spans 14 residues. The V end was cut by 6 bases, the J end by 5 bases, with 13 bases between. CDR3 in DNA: TGTGCCAGCAGGTTTGGGGGGGCAAATGAAAAACTGTTTTTT. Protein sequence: CASRFGGANEKLFF. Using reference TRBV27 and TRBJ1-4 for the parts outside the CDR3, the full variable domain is EAQVTQNPRYLITVTGKKLTVTCSQNMNHEYMSWYRQDPGLGLRQIYYSMNVEVTDKGDVPEGYKVSRKEKRNFPLILESPSPNQTSLYFCASRFGGANEKLFFGSGTQLSVL.

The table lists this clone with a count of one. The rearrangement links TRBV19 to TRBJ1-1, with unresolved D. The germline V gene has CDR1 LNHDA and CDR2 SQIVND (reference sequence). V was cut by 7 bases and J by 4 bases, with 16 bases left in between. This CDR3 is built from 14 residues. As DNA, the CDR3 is TGTGCCAGTACCATTCAGGACTTTTCCACTGAAGCTTTCTTT. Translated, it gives CASTIQDFSTEAFF.

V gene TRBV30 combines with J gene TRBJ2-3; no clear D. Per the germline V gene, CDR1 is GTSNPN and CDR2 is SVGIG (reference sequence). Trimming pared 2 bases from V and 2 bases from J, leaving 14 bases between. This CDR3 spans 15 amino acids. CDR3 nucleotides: TGTGCCTGGAGTACGTCCGGCAGGATCACAGATACGCAGTATTTT. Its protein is CAWSTSGRITDTQYF.

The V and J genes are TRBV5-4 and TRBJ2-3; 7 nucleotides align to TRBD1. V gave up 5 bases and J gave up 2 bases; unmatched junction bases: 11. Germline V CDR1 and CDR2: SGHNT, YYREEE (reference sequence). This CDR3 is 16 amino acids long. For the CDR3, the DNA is TGTGCCAGCAGTCGCGACAGGGCGTCCTCCACAGATACGCAGTATTTT. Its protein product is CASSRDRASSTDTQYF. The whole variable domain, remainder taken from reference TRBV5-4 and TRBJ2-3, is ETGVTQSPTHLIKTRGQQVTLRCSSQSGHNTVSWYQQALGQGPQFIFQYYREEENGRGNFPPRFSGLQFPNYSSELNVNALELDDSALYLCASSRDRASSTDTQYFGPGTRLTVL.

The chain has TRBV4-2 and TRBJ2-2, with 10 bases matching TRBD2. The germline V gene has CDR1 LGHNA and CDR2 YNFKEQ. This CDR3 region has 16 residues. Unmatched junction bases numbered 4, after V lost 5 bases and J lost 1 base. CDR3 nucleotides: TGTGCCAGCAGCTACTCTAGCGGGGGGAACACCGGGGAGCTGTTTTTT. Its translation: CASSYSSGGNTGELFF.

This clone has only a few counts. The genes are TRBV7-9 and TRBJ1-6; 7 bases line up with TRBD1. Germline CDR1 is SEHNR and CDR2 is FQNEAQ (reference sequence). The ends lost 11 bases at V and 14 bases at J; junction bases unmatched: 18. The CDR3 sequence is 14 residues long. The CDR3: CAAESGTASSALHF. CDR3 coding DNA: TGTGCCGCAGAATCGGGGACAGCTAGCTCAGCCCTCCACTTT.

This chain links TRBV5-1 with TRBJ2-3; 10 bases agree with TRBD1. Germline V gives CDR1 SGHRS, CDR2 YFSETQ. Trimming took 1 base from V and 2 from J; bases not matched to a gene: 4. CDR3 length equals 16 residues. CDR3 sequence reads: CASSLLGQGTTDTQYF. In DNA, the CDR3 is TGCGCCAGCAGCTTGTTGGGACAGGGGACCACAGATACGCAGTATTTT.

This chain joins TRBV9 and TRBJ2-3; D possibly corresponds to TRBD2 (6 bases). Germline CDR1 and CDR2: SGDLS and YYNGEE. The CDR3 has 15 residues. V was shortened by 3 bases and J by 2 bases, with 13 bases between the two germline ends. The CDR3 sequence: CASSGLDRPTDTQYF. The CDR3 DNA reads TGTGCCAGCAGCGGACTAGACCGTCCCACAGATACGCAGTATTTT.

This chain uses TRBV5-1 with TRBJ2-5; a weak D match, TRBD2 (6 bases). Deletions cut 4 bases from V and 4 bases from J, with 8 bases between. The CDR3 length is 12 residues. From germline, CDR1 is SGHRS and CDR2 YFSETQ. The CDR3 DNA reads TGCGCCAGCAGCCCCGGGGGAGAGACCCAGTACTTC. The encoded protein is CASSPGGETQYF.

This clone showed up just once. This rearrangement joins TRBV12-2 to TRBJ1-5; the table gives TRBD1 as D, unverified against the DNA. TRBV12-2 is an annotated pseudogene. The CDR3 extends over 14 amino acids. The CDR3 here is CASRQKGHNQPQHF. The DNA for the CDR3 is TGTGCAAGTCGCCAAAAGGGGCACAATCAGCCCCAGCATTTT.

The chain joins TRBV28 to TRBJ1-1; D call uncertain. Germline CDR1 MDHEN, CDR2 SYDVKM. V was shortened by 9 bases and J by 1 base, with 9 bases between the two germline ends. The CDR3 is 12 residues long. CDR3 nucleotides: TGTGCCAGTGGGGTTTGGAACACTGAAGCTTTCTTT. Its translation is CASGVWNTEAFF.

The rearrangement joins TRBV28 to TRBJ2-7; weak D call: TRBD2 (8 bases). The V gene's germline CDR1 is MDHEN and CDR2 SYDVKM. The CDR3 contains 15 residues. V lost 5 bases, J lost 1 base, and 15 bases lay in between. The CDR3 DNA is TGTGCCAGCAGTGCGGGGGGACAGAAGTCCTACGAGCAGTACTTC. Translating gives CASSAGGQKSYEQYF.

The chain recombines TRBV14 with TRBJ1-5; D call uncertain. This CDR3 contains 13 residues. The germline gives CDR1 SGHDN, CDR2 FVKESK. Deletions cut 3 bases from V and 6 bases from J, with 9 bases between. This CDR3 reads CASSQTGSQPQHF. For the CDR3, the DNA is TGTGCCAGCAGCCAGACTGGTAGTCAGCCCCAGCATTTT.

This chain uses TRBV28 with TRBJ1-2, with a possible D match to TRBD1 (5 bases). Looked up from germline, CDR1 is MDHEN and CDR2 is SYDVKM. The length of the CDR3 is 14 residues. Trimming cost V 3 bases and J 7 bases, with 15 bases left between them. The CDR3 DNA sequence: TGTGCCAGCAGTTTTAGCAGGGAGGGGTTTGGCTACACCTTC. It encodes CASSFSREGFGYTF.

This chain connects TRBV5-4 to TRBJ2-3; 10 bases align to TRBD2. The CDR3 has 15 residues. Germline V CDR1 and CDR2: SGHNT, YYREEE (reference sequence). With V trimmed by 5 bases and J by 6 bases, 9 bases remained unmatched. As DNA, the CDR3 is TGTGCCAGCAGTTTTCTAGCGGGAGTCGGGGATACGCAGTATTTT. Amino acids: CASSFLAGVGDTQYF.